This paragraph reports one T cell receptor (beta chain). A read error may be the cause here, since a much bigger clone is one base away. RNA transcripts gave rise to amplified TCR beta CDR3 regions. First-round RT-PCR with HTBI primers amplified the TCR CDR3 region. TCRdb re-derived calls from the multiplex PCR reads in MiXCR, one entry per CDR3 protein. This sample has under 300,000 distinct CDR3 sequences, with roughly 15% found just once. Used for diagnoses were clinical symptoms, serum thyroxine and TRAb, thyroid ultrasound and orbital computed tomography. V lost 4 bases, J lost 8 bases, and 15 bases lay in between. The V gene's germline CDR1 is SEHNR and CDR2 FQNEAQ (reference sequence). There are 14 residues in the CDR3. This entry is derived from a study of T cells in Graves' hyperthyroidism and ophthalmopathy.

The source is a woman aged 50 to 60 with Graves' hyperthyroidism that later progressed to Graves' ophthalmopathy. The chain uses TRBV7-9 and TRBJ2-1; TRBD1 might be the D (5 bases). The sample consisted of blood. The DNA for the CDR3 is TGTGCCAGCAGCTCTCGACAGAGATACGATGAGCAGTTCTTC. Its translation: CASSSRQRYDEQFF.